This T cell receptor beta chain was captured in a study of cytomegalovirus exposure and HLA in healthy donors. Produced via immunoSEQ multiplex PCR; TCRdb's table is partial and in-frame only. The profile covers under 250,000 clones, with roughly 90% appearing a single time and about 12% taken by the ten largest. General study points: CMV antigen specificity of a few CMV-associated chains was confirmed in vitro.

This clone showed up just once. Its antigen is unknown. The ends lost 2 bases at V and 2 bases at J; junction bases unmatched: 5. The germline V gene encodes CDR1 SGHVS and CDR2 FNYEAQ. This CDR3 contains 16 residues. V is TRBV7-6 and J is TRBJ1-5; 8 nucleotides agree with TRBD1. The sample taken for sequencing was PBMCs. The origin of this receptor is a man aged 18 to 29 in good health and CMV-seropositive. The CDR3 is CASSLLGGQGNQPQHF. The CDR3 DNA is TGTGCCAGCAGCTTATTGGGGGGACAGGGCAATCAGCCCCAGCATTTT.